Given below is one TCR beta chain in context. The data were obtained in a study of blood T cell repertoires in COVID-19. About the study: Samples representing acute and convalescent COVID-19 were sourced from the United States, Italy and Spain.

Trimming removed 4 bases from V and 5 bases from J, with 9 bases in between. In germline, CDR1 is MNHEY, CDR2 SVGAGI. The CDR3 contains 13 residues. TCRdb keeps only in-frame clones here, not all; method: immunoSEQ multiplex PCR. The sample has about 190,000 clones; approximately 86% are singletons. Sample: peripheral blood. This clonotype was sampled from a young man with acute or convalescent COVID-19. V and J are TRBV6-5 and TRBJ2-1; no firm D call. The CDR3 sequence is CASSSLPHNEQFF. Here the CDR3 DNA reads TGTGCCAGCAGTTCCCTACCCCACAATGAGCAGTTCTTC.